This T cell receptor (beta chain) was sequenced during a study of Ad26.COV2.S vaccination and SARS-CoV-2 variants. The wider study: Intramuscular Ad26.COV2.S doses were given once or twice, 56 days apart.

V lost 0 bases to trimming and J lost 10 bases, with 28 bases between them. Germline V lookup: CDR1 MGHRA, CDR2 YSYEKL. CDR3 length: 20 amino acids. The data were produced by immunoSEQ multiplex PCR, yet TCRdb's version contains in-frame clones alone and is incomplete. The sample carries roughly 320,000 clones, around 87% recorded once. Treatment of the sample: 15 to 20 received Ad26.COV2.S at low or high dose, single or two shots; several received placebo; per-sample allocation not given. Collection of the samples took place on day 63 after the first injection of vaccine or placebo. An adult aged 18-55 years in Boston served as the donor.

The starting material was peripheral blood, obtained in a trial of Ad26.COV2.S vaccine versus placebo. The clonotype was recovered from a person aged 18-65 years who received the Ad26.COV2.S COVID-19 vaccine or a placebo. The J gene is TRBJ1-6, the V gene TRBV4-1; D uncertain. CDR3 sequence reads: CASSQDWGLGTARIRSPLHF. In DNA form, the CDR3 reads TGCGCCAGCAGCCAAGATTGGGGTTTAGGAACGGCGCGCATCCGGTCACCCCTCCACTTT.